These 14 T cell receptor beta chains share one sample of origin, sequenced in a study of blood T cells in healthy people across ages. Alongside a J-beta primer mix, a sample-barcoded 5' primer served in a second PCR lasting 7 to 11 cycles. TCRdb redid the calling of the 5' RACE reads with MiXCR, one entry per CDR3 protein. There are roughly 1.5 million distinct CDR3 sequences in the sample; less than 45% occur only once, and about 4% lies in the top ten. The sequencing input was blood. These receptors were obtained from a young woman in good health.

This clonotype was found a few times. The gene calls are TRBV7-9 and TRBJ2-7, with D possibly TRBD2 on 6 matching bases. The V end lost 2 bases, the J end lost 2 bases, and 13 bases lay between the germline ends. The CDR3 totals 15 residues. In germline, CDR1 is SEHNR, CDR2 FQNEAQ (reference sequence). The DNA of the CDR3 is TGTGCCAGCAGCTTAAGCGCTAGCGCCCCCTACGAGCAGTACTTC. It yields the protein CASSLSASAPYEQYF.

This clonotype has just a few counts. CDR3: CASSQRPDEETQYF. In DNA form, the CDR3 reads TGTGCCAGCAGCCAACGACCTGACGAAGAGACCCAGTACTTC. This rearrangement joins TRBV3-1 to TRBJ2-5; D remains unclear. The CDR3 spans 14 residues. V dropped 2 bases and J dropped 3 bases, with 10 bases sitting between them. Germline assignment: CDR1 LGHDT and CDR2 YNNKEL (reference sequence).

This clonotype was observed a handful of times. The genes are TRBV29-1 and TRBJ1-1; D perhaps matches TRBD1 (5 bases). CDR3 length equals 16 residues. Per the germline V gene, CDR1 is SQVTM and CDR2 is ANQGSEA. Trimming took 0 bases from V and 6 from J, leaving 20 bases between them. The CDR3 here is CSVEDLRVGGTAEAFF. CDR3 DNA: TGCAGCGTTGAAGATCTCCGGGTGGGGGGAACGGCTGAAGCTTTCTTT.

This clonotype came up a few times. This chain connects TRBV7-2 to TRBJ2-7; TRBD2 matches 14 bases. The CDR3 consists of 17 residues. CDR1 is SGHTA and CDR2 is FQGNSA in the germline V gene. Trimming cost V 3 bases and J 2 bases; bases outside gene matches: 6. The CDR3 protein is CASSLRLAGGSPYEQYF. The CDR3 bases are TGTGCCAGCAGCTTGCGACTAGCGGGAGGGAGCCCCTACGAGCAGTACTTC.

About this clonotype: Relative to the germline gene, one junction end is altered; a read error may explain this. The V gene is TRBV6-2 or TRBV6-3, the J gene TRBJ2-1; possibly TRBD2 for D (6 bases). Per the germline V gene, CDR1 is MNHEY and CDR2 is SVGEGT. The CDR3 sequence is 17 residues long. DNA for the CDR3: TGTGCCAGCAGTTACTCGACGTTACTAGCCTCCTACAATAAGCAGTTCTTC. Its protein is CASSYSTLLASYNKQFF.

This clonotype occurred a few times. J is TRBJ2-7 and V is TRBV12-3 or TRBV12-4, with D possibly being TRBD2 (6 bases). Trimming cost V 0 bases and J 5 bases, with 8 bases left between them. The CDR3 totals 13 residues. CDR3 sequence (DNA): TGTGCCAGCAGTTTAGCGCGGGACCACGAGCAGTACTTC. It codes for CASSLARDHEQYF.

The sample holds a few counts of this clonotype. The CDR3 is CASSQDLRVGGYTF. CDR3 in DNA: TGTGCCAGCAGCCAAGATCTTAGGGTTGGCGGCTACACCTTC. This rearrangement joins TRBV3-1 to TRBJ1-2; D is unresolved. The CDR3 runs 14 residues. V was pared by 0 bases and J by 8 bases, with 13 bases between. The germline gives CDR1 LGHDT, CDR2 YNNKEL (reference sequence).

V is TRBV2 and J is TRBJ2-1; a possible D gene is TRBD2 (6 bases). Trimming removed 6 bases from V and 7 bases from J, with 16 bases in between. CDR1 SNHLY and CDR2 FYNNEI come from the germline V gene. This CDR3 comprises 14 residues. CDR3 nucleotides: TGTGCCAGCAGCCCTCAGGGACTCATGAATGAGCAGTTCTTC. Protein product: CASSPQGLMNEQFF.

This chain connects TRBV27 to TRBJ1-2, with D hard to call. The length of the CDR3 is 12 residues. Germline CDR1 and CDR2: MNHEY and SMNVEV (reference sequence). The V end was cut by 8 bases, the J end by 4 bases, with 11 bases between. The CDR3 DNA sequence: TGTGCCAGCCACGCCCGGGGCTATGGCTACACCTTC. Residues: CASHARGYGYTF.

This clonotype has just one count. The chain is built from TRBV3-1 and TRBJ2-3; D ambiguous. Germline loops: CDR1 LGHDT, CDR2 YNNKEL (reference sequence). The V end was cut by 1 base, the J end by 2 bases, with 10 bases between. This CDR3 has 15 residues. The chain's CDR3 is CASSQVQAYTDTQYF. Here the CDR3 DNA reads TGTGCCAGCAGCCAAGTTCAAGCGTACACAGATACGCAGTATTTT.

The chain is built from TRBV12-3 or TRBV12-4 and TRBJ2-2; tentatively, D is TRBD1 (5 bases). Trimming stripped 5 bases from V and 4 bases from J, with 14 bases between. This CDR3 has 15 amino acids. The CDR3 DNA sequence: TGTGCCAGCAGTCCCCAGGCAGGGTCCACCGGGGAGCTGTTTTTT. Amino acid sequence: CASSPQAGSTGELFF.

This chain uses TRBV27 with TRBJ2-5, with TRBD1 as a possible D gene (6 bases). Per germline, CDR1 MNHEY and CDR2 SMNVEV (reference sequence). With 6 bases removed from V and 11 bases from J, the gap between germline ends came to 19 bases. CDR3 length equals 13 residues. CDR3: CASSLGQALGQYF. CDR3 in DNA: TGTGCCAGCAGCTTGGGACAAGCCCTGGGGCAGTACTTC.

This chain uses TRBV4-3 with TRBJ2-7; TRBD2 aligns across 7 bases. The J segment lost 3 bases and the V segment lost 0 bases, leaving 8 bases of the junction unmatched. Germline CDR1 is LGHNA and CDR2 is YSLEER. The CDR3 consists of 16 residues. The CDR3 loop reads CASSQDLGGGGYEQYF. CDR3 nucleotides: TGCGCCAGCAGCCAAGATCTGGGTGGGGGGGGCTACGAGCAGTACTTC.

The chain is built from TRBV6-2 or TRBV6-3 and TRBJ2-3; 9 nucleotides line up with TRBD2. After removal of 8 bases from V and 2 bases from J, the junction contained 11 bases not matched to a gene. The CDR3 is made up of 16 amino acids. Germline loops: CDR1 MNHEY, CDR2 SVGEGT. Here the CDR3 reads CASGQSGGSNTDTQYF. In DNA form, the CDR3 reads TGTGCCAGCGGTCAAAGCGGGGGGTCAAACACAGATACGCAGTATTTT.